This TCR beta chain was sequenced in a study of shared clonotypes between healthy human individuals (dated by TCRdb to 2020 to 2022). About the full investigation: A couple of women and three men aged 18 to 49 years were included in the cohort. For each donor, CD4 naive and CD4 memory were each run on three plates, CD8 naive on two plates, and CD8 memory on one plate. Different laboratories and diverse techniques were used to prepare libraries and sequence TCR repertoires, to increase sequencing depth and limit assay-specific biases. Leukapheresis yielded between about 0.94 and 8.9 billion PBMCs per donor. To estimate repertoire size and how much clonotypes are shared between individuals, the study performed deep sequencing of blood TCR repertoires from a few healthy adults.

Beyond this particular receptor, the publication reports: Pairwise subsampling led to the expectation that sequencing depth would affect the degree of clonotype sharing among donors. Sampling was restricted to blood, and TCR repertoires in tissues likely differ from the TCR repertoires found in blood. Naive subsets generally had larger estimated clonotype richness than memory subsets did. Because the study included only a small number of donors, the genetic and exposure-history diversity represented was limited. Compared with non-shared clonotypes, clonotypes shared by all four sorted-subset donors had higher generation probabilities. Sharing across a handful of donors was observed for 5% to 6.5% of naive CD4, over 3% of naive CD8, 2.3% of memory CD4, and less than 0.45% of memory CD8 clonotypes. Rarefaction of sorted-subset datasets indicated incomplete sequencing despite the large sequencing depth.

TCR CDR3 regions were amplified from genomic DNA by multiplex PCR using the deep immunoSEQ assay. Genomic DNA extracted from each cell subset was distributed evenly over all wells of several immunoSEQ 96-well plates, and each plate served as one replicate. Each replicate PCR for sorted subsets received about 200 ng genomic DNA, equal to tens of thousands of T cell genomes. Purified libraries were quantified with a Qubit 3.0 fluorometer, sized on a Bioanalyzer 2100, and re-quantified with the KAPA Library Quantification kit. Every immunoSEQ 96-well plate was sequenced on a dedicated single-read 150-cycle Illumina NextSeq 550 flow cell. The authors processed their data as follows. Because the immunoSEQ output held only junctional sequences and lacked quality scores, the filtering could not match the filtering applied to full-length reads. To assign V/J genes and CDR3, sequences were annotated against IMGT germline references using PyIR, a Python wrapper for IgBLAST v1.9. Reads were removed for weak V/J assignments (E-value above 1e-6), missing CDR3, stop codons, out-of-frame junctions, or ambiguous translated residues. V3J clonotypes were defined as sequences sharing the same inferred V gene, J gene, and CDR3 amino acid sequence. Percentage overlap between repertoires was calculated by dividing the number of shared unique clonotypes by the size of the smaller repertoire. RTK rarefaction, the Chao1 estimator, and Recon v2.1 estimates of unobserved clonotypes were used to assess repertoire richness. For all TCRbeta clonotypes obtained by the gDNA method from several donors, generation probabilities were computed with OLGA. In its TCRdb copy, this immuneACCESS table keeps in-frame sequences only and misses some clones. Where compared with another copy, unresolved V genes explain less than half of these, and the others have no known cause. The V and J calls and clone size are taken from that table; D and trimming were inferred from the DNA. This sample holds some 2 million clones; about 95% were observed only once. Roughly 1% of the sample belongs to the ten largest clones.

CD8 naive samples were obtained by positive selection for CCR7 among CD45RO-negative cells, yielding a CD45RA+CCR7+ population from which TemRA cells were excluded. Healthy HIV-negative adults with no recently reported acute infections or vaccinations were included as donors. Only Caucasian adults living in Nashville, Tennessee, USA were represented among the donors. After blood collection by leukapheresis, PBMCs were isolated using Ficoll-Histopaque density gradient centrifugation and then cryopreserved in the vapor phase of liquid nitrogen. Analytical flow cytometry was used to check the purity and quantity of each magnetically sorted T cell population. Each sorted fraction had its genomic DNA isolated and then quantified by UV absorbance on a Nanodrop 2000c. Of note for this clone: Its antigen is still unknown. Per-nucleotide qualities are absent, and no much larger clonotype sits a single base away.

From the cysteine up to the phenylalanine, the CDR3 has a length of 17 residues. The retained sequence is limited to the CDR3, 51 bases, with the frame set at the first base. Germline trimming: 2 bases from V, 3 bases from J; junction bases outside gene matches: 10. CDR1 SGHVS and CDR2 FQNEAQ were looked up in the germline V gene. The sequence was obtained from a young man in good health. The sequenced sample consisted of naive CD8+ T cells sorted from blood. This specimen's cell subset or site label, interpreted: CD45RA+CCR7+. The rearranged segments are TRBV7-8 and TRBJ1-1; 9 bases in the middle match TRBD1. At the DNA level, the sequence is TGTGCCAGCAGCTTATCGGACAGGGGCTATCAGGACACTGAAGCTTTCTTT. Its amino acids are CASSLSDRGYQDTEAFF. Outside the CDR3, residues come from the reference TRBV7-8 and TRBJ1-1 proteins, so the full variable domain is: GAGVSQSPRYKVAKRGQDVALRCDPISGHVSLFWYQQALGQGPEFLTYFQNEAQLDKSGLPSDRFFAERPEGSVSTLKIQRTQQEDSAVYLCASSLSDRGYQDTEAFFGQGTRLTVV.